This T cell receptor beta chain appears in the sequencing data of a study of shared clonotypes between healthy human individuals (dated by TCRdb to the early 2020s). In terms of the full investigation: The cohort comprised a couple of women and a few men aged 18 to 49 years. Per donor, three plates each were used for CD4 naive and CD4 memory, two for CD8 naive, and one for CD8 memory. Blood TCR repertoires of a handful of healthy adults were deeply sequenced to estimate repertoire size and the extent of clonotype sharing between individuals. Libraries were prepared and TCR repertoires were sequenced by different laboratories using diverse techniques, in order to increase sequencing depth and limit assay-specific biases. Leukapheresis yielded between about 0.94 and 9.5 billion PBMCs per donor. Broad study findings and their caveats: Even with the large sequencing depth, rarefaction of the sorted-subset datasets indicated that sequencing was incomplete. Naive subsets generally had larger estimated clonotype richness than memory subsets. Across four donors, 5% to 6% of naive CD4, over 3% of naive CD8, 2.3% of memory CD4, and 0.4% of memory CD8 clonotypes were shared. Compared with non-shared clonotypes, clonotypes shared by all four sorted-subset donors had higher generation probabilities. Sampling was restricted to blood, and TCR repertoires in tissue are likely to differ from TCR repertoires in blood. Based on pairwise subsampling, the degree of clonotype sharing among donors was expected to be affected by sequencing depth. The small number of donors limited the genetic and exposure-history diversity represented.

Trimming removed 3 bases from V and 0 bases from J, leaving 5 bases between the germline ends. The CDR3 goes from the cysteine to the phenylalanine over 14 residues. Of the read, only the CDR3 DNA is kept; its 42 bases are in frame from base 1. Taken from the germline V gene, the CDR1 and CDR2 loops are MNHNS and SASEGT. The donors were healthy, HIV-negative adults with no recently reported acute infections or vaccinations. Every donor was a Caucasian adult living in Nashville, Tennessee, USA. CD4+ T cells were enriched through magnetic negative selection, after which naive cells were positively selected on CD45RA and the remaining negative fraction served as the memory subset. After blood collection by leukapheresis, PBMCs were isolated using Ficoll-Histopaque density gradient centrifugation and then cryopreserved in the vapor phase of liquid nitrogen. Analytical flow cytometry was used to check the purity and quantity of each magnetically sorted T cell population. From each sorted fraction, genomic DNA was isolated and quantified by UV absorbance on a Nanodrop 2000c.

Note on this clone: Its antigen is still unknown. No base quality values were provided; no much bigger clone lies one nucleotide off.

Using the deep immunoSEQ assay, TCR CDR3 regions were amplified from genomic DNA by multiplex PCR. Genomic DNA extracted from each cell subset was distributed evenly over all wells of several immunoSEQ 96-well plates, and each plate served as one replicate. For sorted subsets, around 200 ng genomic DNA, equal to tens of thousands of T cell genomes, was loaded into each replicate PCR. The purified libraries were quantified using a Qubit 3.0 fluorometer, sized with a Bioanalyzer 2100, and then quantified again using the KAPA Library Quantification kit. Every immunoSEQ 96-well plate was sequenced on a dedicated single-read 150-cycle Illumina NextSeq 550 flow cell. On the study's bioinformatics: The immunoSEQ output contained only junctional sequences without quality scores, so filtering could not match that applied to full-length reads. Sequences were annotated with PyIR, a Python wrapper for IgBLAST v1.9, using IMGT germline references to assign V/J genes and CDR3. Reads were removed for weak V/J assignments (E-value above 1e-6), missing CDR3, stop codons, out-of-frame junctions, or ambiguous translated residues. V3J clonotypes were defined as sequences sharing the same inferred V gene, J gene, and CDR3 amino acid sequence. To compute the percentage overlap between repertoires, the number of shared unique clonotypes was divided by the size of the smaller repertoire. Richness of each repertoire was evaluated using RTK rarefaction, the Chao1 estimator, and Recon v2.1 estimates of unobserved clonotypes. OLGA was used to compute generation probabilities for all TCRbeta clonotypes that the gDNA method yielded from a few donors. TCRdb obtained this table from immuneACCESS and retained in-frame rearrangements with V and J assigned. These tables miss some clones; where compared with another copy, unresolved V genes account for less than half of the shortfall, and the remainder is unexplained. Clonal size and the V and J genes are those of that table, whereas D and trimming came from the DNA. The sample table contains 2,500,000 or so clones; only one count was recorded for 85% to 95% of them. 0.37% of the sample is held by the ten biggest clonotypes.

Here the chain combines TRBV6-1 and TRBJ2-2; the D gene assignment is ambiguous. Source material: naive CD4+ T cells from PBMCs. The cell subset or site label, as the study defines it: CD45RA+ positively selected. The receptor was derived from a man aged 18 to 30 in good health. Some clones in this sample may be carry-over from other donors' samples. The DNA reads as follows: TGTGCCAGCAGTGACCAGCCGAACACCGGGGAGCTGTTTTTT. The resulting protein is CASSDQPNTGELFF.